This TCR beta chain was recorded in a study of T cell repertoires in cytomegalovirus infection. Overall study context: TCR beta signatures that were public indicated CMV infection and matching HLA type.

Worth noting for this clonotype: Its antigen is as yet unknown.

Study-level results: Dominating the ex vivo response were HLA-C-restricted CMV-specific TCR beta clonotypes.

TCRdb itself ran the reads through MiXCR, one entry per CDR3 protein. The table lists over 150,000 distinct CDR3 sequences, about 15% of them singletons. This clonotype was sampled from a human donor in good health (CMV status not recorded). Some clones in this sample may be carry-over from other donors' samples. The source material was CD8+ T cells from PBMCs.

The CDR3 loop reads CASSLIYRPTAGELFF. In nucleotides, the CDR3 is TGTGCCAGCAGCTTAATTTATCGACCTACGGCCGGGGAGCTGTTTTTT. The gene calls are TRBV7-3 and TRBJ2-2; D remains unclear. This CDR3 is 16 amino acids long. Germline CDR1 and CDR2: SGHTA and FQGTGA. V was shortened by 1 base and J by 6 bases, with 15 bases between the two germline ends.